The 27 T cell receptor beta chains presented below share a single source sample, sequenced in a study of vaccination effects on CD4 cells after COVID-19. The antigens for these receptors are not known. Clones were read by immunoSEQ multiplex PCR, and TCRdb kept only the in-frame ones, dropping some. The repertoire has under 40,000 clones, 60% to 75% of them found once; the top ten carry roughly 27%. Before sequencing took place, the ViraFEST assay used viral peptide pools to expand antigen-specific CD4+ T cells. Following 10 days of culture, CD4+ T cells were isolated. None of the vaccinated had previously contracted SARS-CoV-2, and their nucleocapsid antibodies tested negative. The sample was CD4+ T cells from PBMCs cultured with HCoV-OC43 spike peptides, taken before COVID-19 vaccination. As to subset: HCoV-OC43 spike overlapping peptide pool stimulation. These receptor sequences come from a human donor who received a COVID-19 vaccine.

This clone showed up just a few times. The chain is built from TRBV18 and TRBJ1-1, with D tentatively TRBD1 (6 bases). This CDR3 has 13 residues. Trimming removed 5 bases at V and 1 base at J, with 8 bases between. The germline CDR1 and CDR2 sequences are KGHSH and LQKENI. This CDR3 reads CASSEGQNTEAFF. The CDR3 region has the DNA TGTGCCAGCTCAGAGGGACAGAACACTGAAGCTTTCTTT. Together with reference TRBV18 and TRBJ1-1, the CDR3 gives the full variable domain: NAGVMQNPRHLVRRRGQEARLRCSPMKGHSHVYWYRQLPEEGLKFMVYLQKENIIDESGMPKERFSAEFPKEGPSILRIQQVVRGDSAAYFCASSEGQNTEAFFGQGTRLTVV.

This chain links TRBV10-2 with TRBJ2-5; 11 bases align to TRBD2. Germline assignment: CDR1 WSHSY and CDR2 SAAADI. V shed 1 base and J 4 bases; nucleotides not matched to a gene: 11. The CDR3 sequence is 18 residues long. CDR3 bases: TGCGCCAGCAGTGAGTGGGCGGTGCTAGCGGGGGGCGGAGAGACCCAGTACTTC. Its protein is CASSEWAVLAGGGETQYF.

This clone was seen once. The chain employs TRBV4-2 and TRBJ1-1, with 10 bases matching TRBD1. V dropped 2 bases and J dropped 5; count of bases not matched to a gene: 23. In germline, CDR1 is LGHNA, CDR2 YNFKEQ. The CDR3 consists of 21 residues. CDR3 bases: TGTGCCAGCAGCCAACGTAGTCTTCAAAGACAGGGGGCTAGGAGTCGAACTGAAGCTTTCTTT. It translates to CASSQRSLQRQGARSRTEAFF.

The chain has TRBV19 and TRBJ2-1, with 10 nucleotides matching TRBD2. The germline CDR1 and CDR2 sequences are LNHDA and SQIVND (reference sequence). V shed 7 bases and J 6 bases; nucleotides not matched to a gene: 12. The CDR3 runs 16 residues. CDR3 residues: CASTPGAAGGANEQFF. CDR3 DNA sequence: TGTGCCAGTACCCCAGGGGCAGCGGGAGGGGCCAATGAGCAGTTCTTC. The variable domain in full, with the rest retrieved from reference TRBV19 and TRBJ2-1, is DGGITQSPKYLFRKEGQNVTLSCEQNLNHDAMYWYRQDPGQGLRLIYYSQIVNDFQKGDIAEGYSVSREKKESFPLTVTSAQKNPTAFYLCASTPGAAGGANEQFFGPGTRLTVL.

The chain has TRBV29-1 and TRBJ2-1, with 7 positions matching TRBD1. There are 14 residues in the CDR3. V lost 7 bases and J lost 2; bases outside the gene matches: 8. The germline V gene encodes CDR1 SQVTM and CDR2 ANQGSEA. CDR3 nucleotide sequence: TGCAGCGCCTCCCTCGGGACAGCCTACAATGAGCAGTTCTTC. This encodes CSASLGTAYNEQFF.

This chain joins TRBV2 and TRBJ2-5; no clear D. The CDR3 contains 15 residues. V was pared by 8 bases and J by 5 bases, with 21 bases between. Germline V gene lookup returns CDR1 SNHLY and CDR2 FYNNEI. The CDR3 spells CASDRDPGPRETQYF. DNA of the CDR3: TGTGCCAGCGACCGCGATCCGGGCCCCAGGGAGACCCAGTACTTC.

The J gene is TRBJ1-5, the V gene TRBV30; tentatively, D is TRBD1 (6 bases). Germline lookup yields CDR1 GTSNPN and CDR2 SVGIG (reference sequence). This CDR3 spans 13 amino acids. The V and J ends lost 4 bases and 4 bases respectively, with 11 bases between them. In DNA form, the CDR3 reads TGTGCCTGGAACAGGGATTGGAATCAGCCCCAGCATTTT. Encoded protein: CAWNRDWNQPQHF.

As DNA, the CDR3 is TGCGCCAGCAGCACGACAGGGCCTTATGGCTACACCTTC. The encoded protein is CASSTTGPYGYTF. The rearrangement joins TRBV4-3 to TRBJ1-2; 7 bases line up with TRBD1. V dropped 5 bases and J dropped 5; count of bases not matched to a gene: 5. In germline, CDR1 is LGHNA, CDR2 YSLEER. CDR3 size: 13 residues.

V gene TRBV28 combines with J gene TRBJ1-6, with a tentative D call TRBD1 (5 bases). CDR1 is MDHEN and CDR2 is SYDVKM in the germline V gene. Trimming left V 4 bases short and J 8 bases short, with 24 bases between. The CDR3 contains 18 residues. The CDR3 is CASSSSGVWGREDSPLHF. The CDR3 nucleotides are TGTGCCAGCAGTTCGAGCGGGGTATGGGGACGGGAGGATTCACCCCTCCACTTT.

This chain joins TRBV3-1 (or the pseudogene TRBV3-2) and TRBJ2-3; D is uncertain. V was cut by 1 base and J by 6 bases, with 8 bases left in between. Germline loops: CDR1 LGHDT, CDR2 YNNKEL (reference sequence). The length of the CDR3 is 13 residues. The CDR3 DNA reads TGTGCCAGCAGCCAAGGAGGCCTCGATACGCAGTATTTT. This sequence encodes CASSQGGLDTQYF.

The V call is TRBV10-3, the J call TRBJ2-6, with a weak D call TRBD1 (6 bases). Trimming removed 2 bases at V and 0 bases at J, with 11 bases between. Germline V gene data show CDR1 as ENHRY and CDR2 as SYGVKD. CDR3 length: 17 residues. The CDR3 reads CAISEATGVSGANVLTF. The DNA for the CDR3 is TGTGCCATCAGTGAGGCGACAGGCGTCTCTGGGGCCAACGTCCTGACTTTC.

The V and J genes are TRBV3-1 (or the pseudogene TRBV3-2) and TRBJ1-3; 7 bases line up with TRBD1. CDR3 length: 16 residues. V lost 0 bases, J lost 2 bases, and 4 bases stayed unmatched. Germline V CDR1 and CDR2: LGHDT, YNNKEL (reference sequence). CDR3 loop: CASSQDLTGAGNTIYF. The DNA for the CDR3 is TGTGCCAGCAGCCAAGATTTAACAGGGGCTGGAAACACCATATATTTT.

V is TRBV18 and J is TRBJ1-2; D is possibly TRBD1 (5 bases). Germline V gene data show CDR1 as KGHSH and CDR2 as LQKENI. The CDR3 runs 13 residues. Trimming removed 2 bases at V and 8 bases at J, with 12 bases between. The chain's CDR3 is CASSPTGEMGYTF. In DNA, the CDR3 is TGTGCCAGCTCACCAACAGGAGAAATGGGCTACACCTTC.

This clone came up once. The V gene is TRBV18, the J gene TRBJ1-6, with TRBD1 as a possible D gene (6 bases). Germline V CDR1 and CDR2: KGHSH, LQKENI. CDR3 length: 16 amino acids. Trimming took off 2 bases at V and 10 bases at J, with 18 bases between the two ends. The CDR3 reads CASSPYREGGESPLHF. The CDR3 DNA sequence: TGTGCCAGCTCACCATACCGGGAAGGGGGAGAGTCACCCCTCCACTTT.

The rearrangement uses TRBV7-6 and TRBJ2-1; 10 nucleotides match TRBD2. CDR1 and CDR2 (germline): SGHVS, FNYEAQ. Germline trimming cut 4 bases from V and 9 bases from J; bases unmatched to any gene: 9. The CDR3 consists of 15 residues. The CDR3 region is CASSYKAGGPAEQFF. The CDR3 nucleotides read TGTGCCAGCAGCTACAAAGCGGGGGGGCCCGCTGAGCAGTTCTTC. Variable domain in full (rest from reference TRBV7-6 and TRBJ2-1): GAGVSQSPRYKVTKRGQDVALRCDPISGHVSLYWYRQALGQGPEFLTYFNYEAQQDKSGLPNDRFSAERPEGSISTLTIQRTEQRDSAMYRCASSYKAGGPAEQFFGPGTRLTVL.

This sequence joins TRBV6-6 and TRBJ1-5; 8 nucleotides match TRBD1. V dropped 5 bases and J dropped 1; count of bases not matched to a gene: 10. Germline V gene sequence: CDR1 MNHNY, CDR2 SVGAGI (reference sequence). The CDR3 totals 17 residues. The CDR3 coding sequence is TGTGCCAGCAGTCCGGGTAAGTGGACAGGGAGCAATCAGCCCCAGCATTTT. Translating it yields CASSPGKWTGSNQPQHF.

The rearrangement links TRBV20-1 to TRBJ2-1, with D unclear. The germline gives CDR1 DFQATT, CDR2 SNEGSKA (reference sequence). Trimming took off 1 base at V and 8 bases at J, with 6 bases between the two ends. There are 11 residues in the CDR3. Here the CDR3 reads CSARGVHEQFF. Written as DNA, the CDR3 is TGCAGTGCTAGAGGGGTCCATGAGCAGTTCTTC.

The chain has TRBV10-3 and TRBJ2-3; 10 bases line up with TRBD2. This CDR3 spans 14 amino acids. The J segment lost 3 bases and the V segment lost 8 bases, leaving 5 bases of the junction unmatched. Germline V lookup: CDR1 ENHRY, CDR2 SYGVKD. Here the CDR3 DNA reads TGTGCCATCTCTAGCGGGAGTGGAACAGATACGCAGTATTTT. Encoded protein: CAISSGSGTDTQYF.

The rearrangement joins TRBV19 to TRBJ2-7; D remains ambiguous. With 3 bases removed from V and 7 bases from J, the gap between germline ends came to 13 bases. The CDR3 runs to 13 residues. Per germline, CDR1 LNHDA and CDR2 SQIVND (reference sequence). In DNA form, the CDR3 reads TGTGCCAGTAGTATCGAGACATCCGGGGAGCAGTACTTC. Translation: CASSIETSGEQYF.

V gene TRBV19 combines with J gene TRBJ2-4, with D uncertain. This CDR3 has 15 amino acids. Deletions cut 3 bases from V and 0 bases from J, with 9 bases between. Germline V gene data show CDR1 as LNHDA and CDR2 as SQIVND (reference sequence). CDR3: CASSMPLLAKNIQYF. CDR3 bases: TGTGCCAGTAGTATGCCATTACTAGCCAAAAACATTCAGTACTTC.

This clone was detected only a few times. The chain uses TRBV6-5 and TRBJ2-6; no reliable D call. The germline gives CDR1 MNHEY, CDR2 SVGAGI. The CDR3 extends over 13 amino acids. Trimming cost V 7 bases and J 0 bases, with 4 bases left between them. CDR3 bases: TGTGCCAGCACTTTCTCTGGGGCCAACGTCCTGACTTTC. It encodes CASTFSGANVLTF.

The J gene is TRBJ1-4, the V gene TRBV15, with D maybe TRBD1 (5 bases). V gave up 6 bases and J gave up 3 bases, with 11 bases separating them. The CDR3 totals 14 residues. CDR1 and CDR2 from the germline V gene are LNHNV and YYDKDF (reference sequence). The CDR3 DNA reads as TGTGCCACCAGGAGGGACCGCCCTAATGAAAAACTGTTTTTT. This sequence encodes CATRRDRPNEKLFF. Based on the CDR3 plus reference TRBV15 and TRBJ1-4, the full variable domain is DAMVIQNPRYQVTQFGKPVTLSCSQTLNHNVMYWYQQKSSQAPKLLFHYYDKDFNNEADTPDNFQSRRPNTSFCFLDIRSPGLGDTAMYLCATRRDRPNEKLFFGSGTQLSVL.

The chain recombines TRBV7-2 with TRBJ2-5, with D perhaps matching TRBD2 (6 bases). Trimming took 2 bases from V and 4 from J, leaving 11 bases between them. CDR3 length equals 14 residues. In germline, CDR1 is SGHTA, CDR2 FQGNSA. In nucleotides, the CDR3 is TGTGCCAGCAGCTTAAACGCGGGGCGAGAGACCCAGTACTTC. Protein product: CASSLNAGRETQYF. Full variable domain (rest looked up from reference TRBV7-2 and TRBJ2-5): GAGVSQSPSNKVTEKGKDVELRCDPISGHTALYWYRQSLGQGLEFLIYFQGNSAPDKSGLPSDRFSAERTGGSVSTLTIQRTQQEDSAVYLCASSLNAGRETQYFGPGTRLLVL.

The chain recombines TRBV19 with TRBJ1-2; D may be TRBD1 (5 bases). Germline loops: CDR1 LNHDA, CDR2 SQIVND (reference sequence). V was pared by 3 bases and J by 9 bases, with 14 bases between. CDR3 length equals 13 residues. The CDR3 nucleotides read TGTGCCAGTAGTATTAAGGGGCTCCGGAGCTACACCTTC. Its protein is CASSIKGLRSYTF. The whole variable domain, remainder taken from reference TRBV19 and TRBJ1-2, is DGGITQSPKYLFRKEGQNVTLSCEQNLNHDAMYWYRQDPGQGLRLIYYSQIVNDFQKGDIAEGYSVSREKKESFPLTVTSAQKNPTAFYLCASSIKGLRSYTFGSGTRLTVV.

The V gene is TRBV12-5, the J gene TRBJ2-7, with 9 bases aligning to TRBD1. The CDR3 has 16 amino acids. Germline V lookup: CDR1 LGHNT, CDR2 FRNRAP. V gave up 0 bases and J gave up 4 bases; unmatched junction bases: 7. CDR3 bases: TGTGCTAGTGGTTTGGTATTGGGACAGGGAAATTACGAGCAGTACTTC. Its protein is CASGLVLGQGNYEQYF.

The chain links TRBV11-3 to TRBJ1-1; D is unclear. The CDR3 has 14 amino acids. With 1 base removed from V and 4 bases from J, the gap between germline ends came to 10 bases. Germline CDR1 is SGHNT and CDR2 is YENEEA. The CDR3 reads CASSLGPAGTEAFF. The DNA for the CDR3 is TGTGCCAGCAGCTTAGGGCCGGCGGGCACTGAAGCTTTCTTT.

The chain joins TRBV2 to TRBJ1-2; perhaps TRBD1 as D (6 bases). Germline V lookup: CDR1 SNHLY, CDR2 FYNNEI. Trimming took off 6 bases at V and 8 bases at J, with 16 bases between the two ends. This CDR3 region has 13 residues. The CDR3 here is CASSPDRTGGYTF. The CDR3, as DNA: TGTGCCAGCAGCCCCGACAGGACGGGGGGCTACACCTTC. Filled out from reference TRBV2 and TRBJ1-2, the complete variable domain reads EPEVTQTPSHQVTQMGQEVILRCVPISNHLYFYWYRQILGQKVEFLVSFYNNEISEKSEIFDDQFSVERPDGSNFTLKIRSTKLEDSAMYFCASSPDRTGGYTFGSGTRLTVV.